The present entry profiles one T cell receptor (beta chain) with its context. This sample stems from a study of blood T cell repertoires in COVID-19. At the level of the study: Nucleic acid was either cDNA or gDNA, and it came from T cells, B-cell-depleted T cells, or PBMCs.

Profiling relied on immunoSEQ multiplex PCR, and the TCRdb table lists in-frame clones only, not all of them. Of roughly 69,000 clones in the sample, over 60% were seen once. The CDR3 extends over 13 amino acids. Looked up from germline, CDR1 is GTSNPN and CDR2 is SVGIG (reference sequence). V lost 4 bases, J lost 6 bases, and 16 bases lay in between. V gene TRBV30 combines with J gene TRBJ2-7, with D perhaps matching TRBD2 (6 bases). The clonotype originates from a human donor in a cohort sampled during active COVID-19. The sample was peripheral blood. In nucleotides, the CDR3 is TGTGCCTGGATGGAGGGTCCCTTACGCGAGCAGTACTTC. Translation gives CAWMEGPLREQYF. Based on the CDR3 plus reference TRBV30 and TRBJ2-7, the full variable domain is SQTIHQWPATLVQPVGSPLSLECTVEGTSNPNLYWYRQAAGRGLQLLFYSVGIGQISSEVPQNLSASRPQDRQFILSSKKLLLSDSGFYLCAWMEGPLREQYFGPGTRLTVT.